This T cell receptor beta chain was identified during a study of glioma-infiltrating T cells. General study findings and limits: Above-expected tissue-blood divergence occurred in all gliomas, most in low-grade ones. CDR3 overlap between tissue and blood was very small.

Notes on this clonotype: The antigen remains unidentified. Possible read error: a much larger clone is one base away.

Amplification of TCR alpha and beta CDR3 regions from RNA used iRepertoire nested multiplex PCR. Input was about 95-400 ng of tissue mRNA or PBMC total RNA. TCRdb re-derived calls from the multiplex PCR reads in MiXCR, one entry per CDR3 protein. This repertoire shows roughly 100,000 distinct CDR3 sequences, approximately 28% found once; its top ten account for around 40%. The sequencing input was glioma tissue, nonneoplastic brain tissue, or PBMCs (not recorded which). The sequence was obtained from a human donor with low-grade glioma or glioblastoma, undergoing nonglioma brain surgery, or in good health (not recorded which).

The CDR3 bases are TGTGCCAGCAGTCCAGGACAGGGCTCGGTGACTTTCTTT. It is translated as CASSPGQGSVTFF. The chain couples TRBV28 to TRBJ1-1, with 8 bases fitting TRBD1. Unmatched junction bases numbered 11, after V lost 5 bases and J lost 12 bases. CDR3 length: 13 amino acids. Germline V gene lookup returns CDR1 MDHEN and CDR2 SYDVKM.